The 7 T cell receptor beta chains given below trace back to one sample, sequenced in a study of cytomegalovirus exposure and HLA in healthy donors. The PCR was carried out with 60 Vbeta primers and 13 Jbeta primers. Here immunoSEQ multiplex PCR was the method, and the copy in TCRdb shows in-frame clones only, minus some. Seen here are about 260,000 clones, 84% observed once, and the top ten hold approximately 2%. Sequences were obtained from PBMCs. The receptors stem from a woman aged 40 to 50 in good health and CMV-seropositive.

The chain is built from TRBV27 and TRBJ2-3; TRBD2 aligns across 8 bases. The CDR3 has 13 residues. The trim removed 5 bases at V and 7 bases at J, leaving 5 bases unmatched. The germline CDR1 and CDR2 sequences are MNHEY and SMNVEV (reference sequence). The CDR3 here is CASSGREDNTQYF. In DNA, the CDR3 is TGTGCCAGCAGTGGGCGGGAGGATAATACGCAGTATTTT.

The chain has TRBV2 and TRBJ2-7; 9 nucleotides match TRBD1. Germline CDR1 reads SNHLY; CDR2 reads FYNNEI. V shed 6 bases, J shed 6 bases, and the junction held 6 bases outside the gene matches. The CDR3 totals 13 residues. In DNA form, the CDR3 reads TGTGCCAGCAGAATAACAGGGGGCGCCGAGCAGTACTTC. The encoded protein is CASRITGGAEQYF.

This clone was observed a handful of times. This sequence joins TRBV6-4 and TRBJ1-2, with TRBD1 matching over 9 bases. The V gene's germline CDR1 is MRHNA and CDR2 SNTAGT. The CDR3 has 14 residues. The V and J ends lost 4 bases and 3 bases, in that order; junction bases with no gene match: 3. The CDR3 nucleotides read TGTGCCAGCAGTGCTCGACAGGGGGACTATGGCTACACCTTC. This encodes CASSARQGDYGYTF.

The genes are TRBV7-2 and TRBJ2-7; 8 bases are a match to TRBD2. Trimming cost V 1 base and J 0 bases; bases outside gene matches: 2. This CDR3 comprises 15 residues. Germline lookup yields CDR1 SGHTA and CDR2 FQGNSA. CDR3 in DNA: TGTGCCAGCAGCTTAGTGCTAGCGGGCTCCTACGAGCAGTACTTC. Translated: CASSLVLAGSYEQYF.

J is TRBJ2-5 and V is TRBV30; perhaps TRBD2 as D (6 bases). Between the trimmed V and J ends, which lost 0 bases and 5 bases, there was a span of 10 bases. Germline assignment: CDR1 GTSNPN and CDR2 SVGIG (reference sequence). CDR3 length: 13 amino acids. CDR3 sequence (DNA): TGTGCCTGGAGTGTAGGAGGGGTTGAGACCCAGTACTTC. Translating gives CAWSVGGVETQYF.

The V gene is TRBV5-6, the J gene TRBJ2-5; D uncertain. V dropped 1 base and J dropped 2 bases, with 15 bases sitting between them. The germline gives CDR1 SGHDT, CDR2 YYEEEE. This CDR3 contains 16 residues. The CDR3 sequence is CASSLSLAAKQETQYF. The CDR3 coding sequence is TGTGCCAGCAGCTTGTCTTTAGCAGCTAAACAAGAGACCCAGTACTTC.

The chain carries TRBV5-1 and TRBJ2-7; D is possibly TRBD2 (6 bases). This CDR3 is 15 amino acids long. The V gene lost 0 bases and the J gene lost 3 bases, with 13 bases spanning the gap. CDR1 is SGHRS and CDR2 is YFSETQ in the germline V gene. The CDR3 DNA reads TGCGCCAGCAGCTTGGCCATGGGACTCCTCTACGAGCAGTACTTC. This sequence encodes CASSLAMGLLYEQYF.